This T cell receptor (beta chain) was obtained from a study of blood T cell repertoires in COVID-19. At the level of the study: Sites in the United States, Italy and Spain provided acute and convalescent COVID-19 samples. T cells, B-cell-depleted T cells, or PBMCs provided the cDNA or gDNA that served as material.

Only a few counts were recorded for this clone. Germline CDR1 and CDR2: MNHEY and SMNVEV (reference sequence). V dropped 0 bases and J dropped 10 bases, with 13 bases sitting between them. The CDR3 runs 13 residues. Original analysis: By means of reference gene primer amplification, nucleated cell counts were estimated. Sequenced by immunoSEQ multiplex PCR; TCRdb stores in-frame clones only, minus some. The V and J calls and the clone size are those of that table, but D and trimming were determined from the DNA. In the table there are over 130,000 clones, about 86% of which are singletons. The chain employs TRBV27 and TRBJ2-7; no clear D. Sequencing was done on a sample of peripheral blood. The TCR comes from an older man with acute or convalescent COVID-19. CDR3 protein: CASSLSWAQQQYF. CDR3 DNA: TGTGCCAGCAGTTTATCCTGGGCCCAACAACAGTACTTC.